This TCR beta chain was obtained from a study of cytomegalovirus exposure and HLA in healthy donors. Points from the study as a whole: Presence/absence analyses treated sequencing depth as roughly uniform across donors. V- and J-gene trimming in TCR beta was tied to a missense DCLRE1C variant by an analysis performed later.

About this clone: Its antigen is currently unknown.

PCR used 60 Vbeta primers and 13 Jbeta primers. Sequenced by immunoSEQ multiplex PCR; TCRdb stores in-frame clones only, minus some. The sample carries about 200,000 clones, around 75% recorded once. The source of this sequence is a woman aged 25 to 39 in good health and CMV-seronegative. The material sequenced was PBMCs.

The CDR3 sequence: CASTTNAGYGYTF. CDR3 bases: TGTGCCAGCACTACCAATGCCGGCTATGGCTACACCTTC. V and J are TRBV6-1 and TRBJ1-2; no reliable D call. This CDR3 has 13 amino acids. The V and J ends lost 7 bases and 4 bases respectively, with 13 bases between them. Germline CDR1 is MNHNS and CDR2 is SASEGT.